This T cell receptor beta chain stems from a study of T cell responses to AZD1222 COVID-19 vaccine (TCRdb year 2021). For the wider study: Because spike-specific TCR depth and breadth did not differ between the two schedules, AZD1222 recipients who got a second dose at roughly 4 weeks were pooled with those who got a second dose at roughly 12 weeks. TCR sequencing covered roughly 230 trial participants: 200 to 220 given two doses of AZD1222 and 26 given two doses of MenACWY control vaccine. Trial participants were enrolled by age into 18-55, 56-69 and 70-plus year subgroups, with approximately 150, 28 and 58 TCR-sequenced participants respectively.

From its cysteine to its phenylalanine, the CDR3 spans 16 amino acids. The only DNA kept is the CDR3, 48 bases in frame from the first base. CDR1 and CDR2 (MDHEN, SYDVKM) derive from the germline V gene. V loses 3 bases, J loses 2 bases, and the germline ends lie 15 bases apart. General conclusions and limits of the study: A significant rise in spike-specific TCR breadth and depth was observed after two AZD1222 doses relative to day 0 and relative to MenACWY recipients. The 56-69-year group was small, and its depth increase did not reach significance, likely because of low power. Conclusions about previously exposed vaccinees were limited because only six AZD1222 recipients were SARS-CoV-2 seropositive at baseline. The whole spike protein was spanned by vaccine-associated CD4 TCRs, and dominant responses were seen in regions 160-218 and 743-854. Participants were mostly white British and included more females than males, and it was suggested by the authors that clonal diversity may have been underestimated. Nearly half of unique spike-specific TCRs reportedly recognized epitopes outside regions mutated in the B.1.351 and B.1.1.7 variants. Because no day 14 peak-response samples were available, the repertoires could be characterized only after the peak T cell response.

Worth noting for this clone: Its cognate antigen has yet to be identified. No much larger clonotype is one base removed from it; base qualities were not supplied.

What the time point label conveys for this sample: baseline before first vaccination. Vaccinee samples came from UK trials COV001 and COV002, including a single-blind randomized controlled phase 2/3 trial of AZD1222 (ChAdOx1 nCoV-19) in healthy adults. For TCRbeta chain sequencing, PBMC samples from trial participants were taken at day 0 and at day 28 after the second dose. The CDR3 regions of human TCRbeta chains were analyzed by immunosequencing. On the authors' methods: TCRs in the repertoires were matched against a reference library of SARS-CoV-2-specific TCRs that had been generated with the MIRA antigen-specificity platform. Breadth was defined as the fraction of unique TCRs that were SARS-CoV-2-associated. Depth was defined as the fraction of total T cells that were SARS-CoV-2-associated. Using the MIRA data, each spike-specific TCR was mapped to the spike region that the TCR reacts to and placed in a CD4 or CD8 class. Log10-transformed breadth and depth values were compared by one-way ANOVA with Sidak's multiple comparisons tests. As stored in TCRdb, this immuneACCESS dataset retains in-frame rearrangements with V and J assigned. A fraction of the clones does not appear; measured against another copy, unresolved V genes explain less than half of the discrepancy, and the remainder lacks a known reason. That table furnishes V, J and clone size, whereas the DNA furnished D and trimming. This sample is represented by tens of thousands of clones; approximately 86% of them were singletons. About 51% of the sample is held by the ten biggest clonotypes.

The chain links TRBV28 with TRBJ2-3; the D segment cannot be called with confidence. The sequenced sample was peripheral blood, obtained on day 0 of AZD1222 vaccination. This sequence was found in an adult in good health. In nucleotides, the sequence is TGTGCCAGCAGTTTGGGATCTAGTCTCGTCACAGATACGCAGTATTTT. This encodes CASSLGSSLVTDTQYF.